This T cell receptor beta chain was documented in a study of T-cell memory formation after mild COVID-19. Study-wide results and limits: Detection of some responders pre-infection suggested pre-existing cross-reactive memory T cells participated.

This clonotype was counted a single time. As yet, its antigen is unknown. TCRdb processed the 5' RACE reads anew with MiXCR; each CDR3 protein has one entry. The sample lists hundreds of thousands of distinct CDR3 sequences, around 27% occurring once. The trim removed 1 base at V and 4 bases at J, leaving 13 bases unmatched. Germline V CDR1 and CDR2: SGHTA, FQGNSA. This CDR3 comprises 18 residues. The sequencing sample was made of PBMCs or a T cell subset sorted from them (not recorded which). This sequence was found in an adult woman who had mild COVID-19 (a few samples of this study predate the infection). Cell type and time point are not known. The chain is built from TRBV7-2 and TRBJ2-3, with 8 bases identical to TRBD2. The CDR3 loop reads CASSLVVVAGGKADTQYF. CDR3 bases: TGTGCCAGCAGCTTAGTGGTCGTCGCGGGGGGAAAGGCAGATACGCAGTATTTT.